The 6 T cell receptor beta chains presented below share a single source sample, sequenced in a study of OX40 agonist ivuxolimab in advanced cancers. The protocol was immunoSEQ multiplex PCR, while the TCRdb copy is restricted to in-frame clones and leaves out a portion. Of 96,000 or so clones detected, less than 85% appear once; the ten largest clones hold about 5.8%. The sample consisted of CD4+ or CD8+ T cells sorted from blood, taken in a trial of the OX40 agonist ivuxolimab. Source of these receptors: an adult with an advanced solid tumor such as melanoma, head and neck, liver or kidney cancer.

In its sample, this clone was seen once. Mismatch with germline at one junction end may stem from a read error. The chain uses TRBV7-2 and TRBJ1-1; D is uncertain. CDR1 and CDR2 (germline): SGHTA, FQGNSA. The CDR3 covers 14 residues. The CDR3 region has the DNA TGTGCCAGCAGCCTAGCTAGGTGGGGCACTGAAGCTTTCTTT. This codes for CASSLARWGTEAFF.

The chain employs TRBV12-5 and TRBJ2-1, with 9 positions matching TRBD2. This CDR3 region has 14 residues. Germline-derived CDR1 and CDR2 are LGHNT and FRNRAP. With 1 base clipped from V and 15 bases from J, the junction kept 10 bases outside the gene matches. CDR3 residues: CASGLGGLAGDPFF. The CDR3 DNA reads TGTGCTAGTGGTTTGGGGGGGTTAGCGGGAGACCCGTTCTTC.

CDR3 coding DNA: TGTGCCAGCAGTGAAAACGGACAGGGATACACAGATACGCAGTATTTT. Translating gives CASSENGQGYTDTQYF. V usage is TRBV2 and J usage is TRBJ2-3, with 8 nucleotides matching TRBD1. The trim removed 2 bases at V and 2 bases at J, leaving 6 bases unmatched. The germline CDR1 and CDR2 sequences are SNHLY and FYNNEI. The CDR3 has 16 residues.

V and J are TRBV28 and TRBJ2-7; D not certain. Germline values: CDR1 MDHEN, CDR2 SYDVKM. The CDR3 length is 10 residues. Trimming stripped 8 bases from V and 5 bases from J, with 7 bases between. The chain's CDR3 is CASSRDEQYF. For the CDR3, the DNA is TGTGCCAGCTCTCGGGACGAGCAGTACTTC.

The rearrangement joins TRBV6-5 to TRBJ1-5; a possible D gene is TRBD1 (5 bases). Germline V gene sequence: CDR1 MNHEY, CDR2 SVGAGI. Between the trimmed V and J ends, which lost 7 bases and 7 bases, there was a span of 20 bases. CDR3 length equals 15 residues. The CDR3 nucleotides read TGTGCCAGCAAGGGGACTACTCACCAAGGGCAGCCCCAGCATTTT. Translating gives CASKGTTHQGQPQHF.

This clone was seen more than once but under ten times. The chain joins TRBV7-2 to TRBJ1-4, with D perhaps matching TRBD1 (6 bases). The CDR3 consists of 14 residues. Between the trimmed V and J ends, which lost 5 bases and 5 bases, there was a span of 12 bases. Germline values: CDR1 SGHTA, CDR2 FQGNSA. The CDR3 DNA is TGTGCCAGCAGCCCGGGGGGCGAGAATGAAAAACTGTTTTTT. Translating gives CASSPGGENEKLFF.